This T cell receptor beta chain was recovered during a study of a mutant IDH1 vaccine in newly diagnosed glioma. Study-wide background: Onset of vaccination occurred 4-6 weeks following radiotherapy alone, or with temozolomide cycles.

Sequencing was performed with immunoSEQ multiplex PCR; in TCRdb, only in-frame clones are kept and a portion is missing. The profile covers about 85,000 clones, with roughly 91% appearing a single time and 0.77% taken by the ten largest. Specified time point: week 47, end of study. Doses of 300 ug of mutant IDH1 20-mer peptide were given with topical imiquimod. The length of the CDR3 is 13 residues. The V gene lost 7 bases and the J gene lost 5 bases, with 12 bases spanning the gap. Germline V CDR1 and CDR2: MDHEN, SYDVKM. About this clone: Its cognate antigen is unknown.

Source: PBMCs, taken from a glioma patient whose treatment included an IDH1 peptide vaccine. The clonotype comes from a woman aged 50 to 65 with glioma. The chain is built from TRBV28 and TRBJ1-5, with D unclear. CDR3 residues: CASNKGAYQPQHF. CDR3 DNA: TGTGCCAGCAATAAGGGAGCATATCAGCCCCAGCATTTT.